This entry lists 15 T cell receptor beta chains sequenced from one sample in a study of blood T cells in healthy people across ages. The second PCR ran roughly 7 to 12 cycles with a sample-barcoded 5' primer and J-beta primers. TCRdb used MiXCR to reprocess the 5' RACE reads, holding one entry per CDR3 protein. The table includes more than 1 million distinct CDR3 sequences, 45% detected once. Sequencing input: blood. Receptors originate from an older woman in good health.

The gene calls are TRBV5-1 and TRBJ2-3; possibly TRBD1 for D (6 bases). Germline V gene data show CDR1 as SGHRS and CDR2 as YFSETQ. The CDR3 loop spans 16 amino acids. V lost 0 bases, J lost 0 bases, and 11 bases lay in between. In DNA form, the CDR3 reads TGCGCCAGCAGCTTGGCCCAGGGGATAAGCACAGATACGCAGTATTTT. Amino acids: CASSLAQGISTDTQYF.

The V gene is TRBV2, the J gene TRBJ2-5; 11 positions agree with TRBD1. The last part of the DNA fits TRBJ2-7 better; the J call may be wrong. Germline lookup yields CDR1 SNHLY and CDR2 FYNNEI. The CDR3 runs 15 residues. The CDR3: CASTKGTGGGHEQYF. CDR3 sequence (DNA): TGTGCCAGCACCAAAGGGACAGGGGGTGGCCACGAGCAGTACTTC.

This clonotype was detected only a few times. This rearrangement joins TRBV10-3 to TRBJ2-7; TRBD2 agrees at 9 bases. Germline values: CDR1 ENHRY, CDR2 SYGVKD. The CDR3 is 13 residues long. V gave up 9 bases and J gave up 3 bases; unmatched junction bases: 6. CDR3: CAIRLADRYEQYF. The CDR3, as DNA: TGTGCCATTAGACTAGCGGACCGCTACGAGCAGTACTTC.

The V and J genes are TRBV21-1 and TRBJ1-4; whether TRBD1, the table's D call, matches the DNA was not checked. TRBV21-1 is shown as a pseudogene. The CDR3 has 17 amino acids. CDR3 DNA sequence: TGTGCCAGCGGGTCGAGATCTACAAGACAGGGCTACGAAAAACTGTTTTTT. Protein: CASGSRSTRQGYEKLFF.

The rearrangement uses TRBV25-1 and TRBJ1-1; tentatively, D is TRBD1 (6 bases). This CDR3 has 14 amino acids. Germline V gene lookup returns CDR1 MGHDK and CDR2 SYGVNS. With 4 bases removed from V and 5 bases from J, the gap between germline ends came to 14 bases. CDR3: CASSGHREVTEAFF. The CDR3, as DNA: TGTGCCAGCAGTGGCCACAGGGAAGTTACTGAAGCTTTCTTT.

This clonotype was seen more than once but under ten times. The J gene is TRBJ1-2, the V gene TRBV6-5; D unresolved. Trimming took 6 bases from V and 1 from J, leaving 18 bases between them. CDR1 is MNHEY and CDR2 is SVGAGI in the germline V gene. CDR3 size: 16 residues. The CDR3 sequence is CASSRSPMALNYGYTF. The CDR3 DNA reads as TGTGCCAGCAGCCGATCGCCGATGGCCCTTAACTATGGCTACACCTTC.

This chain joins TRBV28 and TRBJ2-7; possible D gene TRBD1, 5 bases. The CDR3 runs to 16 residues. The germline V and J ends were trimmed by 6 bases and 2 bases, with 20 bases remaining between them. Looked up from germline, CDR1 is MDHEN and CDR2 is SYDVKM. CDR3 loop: CASSLPFRGNTYEQYF. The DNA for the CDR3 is TGTGCCAGCAGCCTACCCTTTAGGGGAAATACCTACGAGCAGTACTTC.

CDR3: CASSVERQGKNIQYF. CDR3 in DNA: TGTGCCAGCAGCGTAGAACGACAGGGGAAAAACATTCAGTACTTC. This chain links TRBV9 with TRBJ2-4, with 8 bases fitting TRBD1. This CDR3 contains 15 residues. The junction had 3 bases not matched to a gene; V was cut back by 0 bases and J by 4 bases. Germline CDR1 is SGDLS and CDR2 is YYNGEE.

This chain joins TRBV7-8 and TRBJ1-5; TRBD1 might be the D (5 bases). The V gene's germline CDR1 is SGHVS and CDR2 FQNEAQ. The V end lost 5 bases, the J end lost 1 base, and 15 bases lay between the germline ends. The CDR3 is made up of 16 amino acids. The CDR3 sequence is CASSPHLGPSNQPQHF. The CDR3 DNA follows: TGTGCCAGCAGCCCGCATCTGGGGCCCAGCAATCAGCCCCAGCATTTT. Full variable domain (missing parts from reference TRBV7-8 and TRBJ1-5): GAGVSQSPRYKVAKRGQDVALRCDPISGHVSLFWYQQALGQGPEFLTYFQNEAQLDKSGLPSDRFFAERPEGSVSTLKIQRTQQEDSAVYLCASSPHLGPSNQPQHFGDGTRLSIL.

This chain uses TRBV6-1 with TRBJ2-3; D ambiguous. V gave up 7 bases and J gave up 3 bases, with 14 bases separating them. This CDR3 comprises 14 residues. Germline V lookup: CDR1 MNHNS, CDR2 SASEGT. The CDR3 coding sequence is TGTGCCAGCACGCAGCCCCCCCGGACAGATACGCAGTATTTT. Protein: CASTQPPRTDTQYF.

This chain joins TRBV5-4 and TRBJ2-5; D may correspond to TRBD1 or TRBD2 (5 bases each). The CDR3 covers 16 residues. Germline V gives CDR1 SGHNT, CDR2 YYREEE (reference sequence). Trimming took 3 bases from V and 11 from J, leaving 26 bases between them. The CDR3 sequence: CASSSHLNGRLGEQYF. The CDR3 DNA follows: TGTGCCAGCAGCTCCCACCTTAACGGCCGCTTAGGGGAGCAGTACTTC.

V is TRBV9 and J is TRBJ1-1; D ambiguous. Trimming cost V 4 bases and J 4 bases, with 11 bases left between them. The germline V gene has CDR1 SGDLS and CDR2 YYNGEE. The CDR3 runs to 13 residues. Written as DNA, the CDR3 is TGTGCCAGCAGCCCTCGGACTGCCACTGAAGCTTTCTTT. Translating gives CASSPRTATEAFF.

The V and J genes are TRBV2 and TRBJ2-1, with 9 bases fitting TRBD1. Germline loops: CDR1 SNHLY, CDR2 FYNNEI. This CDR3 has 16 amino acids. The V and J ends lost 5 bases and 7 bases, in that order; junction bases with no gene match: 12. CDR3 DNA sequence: TGTGCCAGCAGTACCAGACGGGACAGGGCTGATAATGAGCAGTTCTTC. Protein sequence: CASSTRRDRADNEQFF. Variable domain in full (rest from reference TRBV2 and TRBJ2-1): EPEVTQTPSHQVTQMGQEVILRCVPISNHLYFYWYRQILGQKVEFLVSFYNNEISEKSEIFDDQFSVERPDGSNFTLKIRSTKLEDSAMYFCASSTRRDRADNEQFFGPGTRLTVL.

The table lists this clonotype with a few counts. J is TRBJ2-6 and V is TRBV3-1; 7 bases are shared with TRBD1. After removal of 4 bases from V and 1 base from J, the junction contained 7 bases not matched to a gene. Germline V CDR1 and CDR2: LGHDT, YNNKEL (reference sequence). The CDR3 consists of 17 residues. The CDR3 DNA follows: TGTGCCAGCAGCCCTCAGGGGGTATCGTCTGGGGCCAACGTCCTGACTTTC. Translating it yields CASSPQGVSSGANVLTF.

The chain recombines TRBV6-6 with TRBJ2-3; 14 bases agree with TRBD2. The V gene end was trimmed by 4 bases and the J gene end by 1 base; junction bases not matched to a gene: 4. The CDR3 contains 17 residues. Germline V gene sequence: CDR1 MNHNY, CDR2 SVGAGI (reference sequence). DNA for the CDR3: TGTGCCAGCAGTTCGACTAGCGGGAGGGTCGGCACAGATACGCAGTATTTT. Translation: CASSSTSGRVGTDTQYF.